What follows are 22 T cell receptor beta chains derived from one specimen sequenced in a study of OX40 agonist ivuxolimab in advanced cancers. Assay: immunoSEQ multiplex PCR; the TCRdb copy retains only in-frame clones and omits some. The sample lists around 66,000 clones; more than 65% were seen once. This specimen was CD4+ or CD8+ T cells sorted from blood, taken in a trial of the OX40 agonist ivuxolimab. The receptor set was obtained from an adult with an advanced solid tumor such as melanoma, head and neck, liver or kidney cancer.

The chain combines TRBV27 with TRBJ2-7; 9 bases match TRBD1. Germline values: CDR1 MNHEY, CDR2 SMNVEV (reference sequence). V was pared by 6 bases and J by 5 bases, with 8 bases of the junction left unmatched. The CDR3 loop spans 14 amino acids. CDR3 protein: CASRTDRGMDEQYF. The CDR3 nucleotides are TGTGCCAGCAGGACCGACAGGGGGATGGACGAGCAGTACTTC.

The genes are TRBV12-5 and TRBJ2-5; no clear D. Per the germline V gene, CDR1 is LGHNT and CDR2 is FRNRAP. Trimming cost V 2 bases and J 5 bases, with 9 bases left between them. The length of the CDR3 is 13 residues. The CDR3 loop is CASGLSGRETQYF. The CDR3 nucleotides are TGTGCTAGTGGTTTGTCTGGCAGGGAGACCCAGTACTTC.

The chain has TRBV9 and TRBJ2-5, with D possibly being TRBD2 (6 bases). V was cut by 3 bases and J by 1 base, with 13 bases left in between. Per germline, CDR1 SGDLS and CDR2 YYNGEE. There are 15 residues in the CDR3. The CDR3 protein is CASSATGLTQETQYF. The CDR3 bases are TGTGCCAGCAGCGCAACCGGACTAACCCAAGAGACCCAGTACTTC.

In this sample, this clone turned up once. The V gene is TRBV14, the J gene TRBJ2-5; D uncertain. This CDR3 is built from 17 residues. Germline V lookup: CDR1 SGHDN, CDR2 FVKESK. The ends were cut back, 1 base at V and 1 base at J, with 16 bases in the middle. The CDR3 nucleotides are TGTGCCAGCAGCCAAGCTCGGTTATTAGTGCGCCAAGAGACCCAGTACTTC. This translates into CASSQARLLVRQETQYF.

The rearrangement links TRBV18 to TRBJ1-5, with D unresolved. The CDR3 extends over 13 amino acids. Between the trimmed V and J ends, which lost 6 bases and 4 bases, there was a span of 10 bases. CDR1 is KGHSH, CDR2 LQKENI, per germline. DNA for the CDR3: TGTGCCAGCTCGCCTAGCTATAATCAGCCCCAGCATTTT. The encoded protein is CASSPSYNQPQHF.

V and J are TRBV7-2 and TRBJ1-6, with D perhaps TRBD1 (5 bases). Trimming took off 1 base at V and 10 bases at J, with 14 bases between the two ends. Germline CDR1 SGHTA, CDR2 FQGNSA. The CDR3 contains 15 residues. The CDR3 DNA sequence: TGTGCCAGCAGCTTAGTTCCAGGGAGCAGGTCACCCCTCCACTTT. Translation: CASSLVPGSRSPLHF.

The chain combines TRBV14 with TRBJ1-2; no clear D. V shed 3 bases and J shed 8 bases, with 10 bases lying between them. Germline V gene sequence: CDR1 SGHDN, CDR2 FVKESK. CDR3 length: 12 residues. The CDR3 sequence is CASSHPAGGYTF. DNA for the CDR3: TGTGCCAGCAGCCATCCGGCGGGGGGCTACACCTTC.

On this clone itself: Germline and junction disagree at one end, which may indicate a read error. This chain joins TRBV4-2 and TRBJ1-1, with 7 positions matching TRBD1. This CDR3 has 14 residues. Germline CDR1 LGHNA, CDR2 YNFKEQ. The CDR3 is CASRQGGARSEAFF. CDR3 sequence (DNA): TGTGCCAGCAGGCAAGGGGGCGCGAGGTCTGAAGCTTTCTTT.

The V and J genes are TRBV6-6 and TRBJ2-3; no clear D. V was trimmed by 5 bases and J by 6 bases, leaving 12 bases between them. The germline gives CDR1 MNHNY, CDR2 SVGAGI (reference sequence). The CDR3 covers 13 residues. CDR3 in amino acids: CASSLTQLDTQYF. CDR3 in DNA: TGTGCCAGCAGTCTAACTCAGTTGGATACGCAGTATTTT.

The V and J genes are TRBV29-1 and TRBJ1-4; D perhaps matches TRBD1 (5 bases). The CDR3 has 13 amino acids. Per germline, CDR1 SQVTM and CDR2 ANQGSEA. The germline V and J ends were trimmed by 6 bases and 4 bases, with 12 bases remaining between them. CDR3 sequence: CSVPGPNNEKLFF. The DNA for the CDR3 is TGCAGCGTCCCGGGACCGAATAATGAAAAACTGTTTTTT.

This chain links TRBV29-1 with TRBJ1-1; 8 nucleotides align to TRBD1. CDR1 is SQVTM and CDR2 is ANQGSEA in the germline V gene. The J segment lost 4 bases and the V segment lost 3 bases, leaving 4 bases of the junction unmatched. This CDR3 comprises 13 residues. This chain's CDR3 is CSVESGGVTEAFF. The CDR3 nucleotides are TGCAGCGTTGAGTCAGGGGGCGTCACTGAAGCTTTCTTT.

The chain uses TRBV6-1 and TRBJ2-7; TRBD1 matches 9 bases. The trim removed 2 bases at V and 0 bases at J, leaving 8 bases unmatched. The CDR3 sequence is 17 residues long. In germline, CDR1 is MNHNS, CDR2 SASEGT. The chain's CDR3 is CASSERRGTGISYEQYF. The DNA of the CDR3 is TGTGCCAGCAGTGAACGCCGCGGGACAGGGATCTCCTACGAGCAGTACTTC.

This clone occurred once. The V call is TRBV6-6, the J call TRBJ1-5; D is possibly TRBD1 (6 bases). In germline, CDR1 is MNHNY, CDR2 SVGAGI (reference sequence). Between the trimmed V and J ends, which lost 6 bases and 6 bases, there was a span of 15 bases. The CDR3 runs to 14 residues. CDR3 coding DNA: TGTGCCAGCAGATCACGTGGGACACGTCAGCCCCAGCATTTT. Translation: CASRSRGTRQPQHF.

The CDR3 coding sequence is TGTGCCAGCAGCTTAGGGTCGGTTTCAGGGGCCAACGTCCTGACTTTC. Its translation is CASSLGSVSGANVLTF. V is TRBV7-9 and J is TRBJ2-6; D unclear. CDR3 size: 16 residues. V dropped 1 base and J dropped 4 bases, with 11 bases sitting between them. CDR1 is SEHNR and CDR2 is FQNEAQ in the germline V gene (reference sequence).

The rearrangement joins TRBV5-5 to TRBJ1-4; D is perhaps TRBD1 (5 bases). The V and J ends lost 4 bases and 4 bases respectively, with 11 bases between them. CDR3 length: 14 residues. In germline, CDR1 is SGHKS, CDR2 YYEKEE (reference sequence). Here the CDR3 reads CASSPMGLNEKLFF. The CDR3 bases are TGTGCCAGCAGCCCAATGGGACTTAATGAAAAACTGTTTTTT.

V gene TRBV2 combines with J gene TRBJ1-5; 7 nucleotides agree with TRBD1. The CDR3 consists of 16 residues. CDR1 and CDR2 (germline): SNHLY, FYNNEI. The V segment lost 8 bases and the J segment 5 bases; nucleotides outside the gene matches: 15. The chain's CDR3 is CASADPGRGQYQPQHF. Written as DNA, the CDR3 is TGTGCCAGCGCCGACCCGGGGAGGGGGCAGTATCAGCCCCAGCATTTT.

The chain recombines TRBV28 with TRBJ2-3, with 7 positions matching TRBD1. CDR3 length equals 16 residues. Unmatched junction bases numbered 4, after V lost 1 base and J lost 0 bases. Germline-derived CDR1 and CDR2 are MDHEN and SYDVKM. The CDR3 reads CASSLLGGPSTDTQYF. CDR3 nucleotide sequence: TGTGCCAGCAGTTTATTAGGGGGCCCTAGCACAGATACGCAGTATTTT. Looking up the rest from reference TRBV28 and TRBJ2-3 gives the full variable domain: DVKVTQSSRYLVKRTGEKVFLECVQDMDHENMFWYRQDPGLGLRLIYFSYDVKMKEKGDIPEGYSVSREKKERFSLILESASTNQTSMYLCASSLLGGPSTDTQYFGPGTRLTVL.

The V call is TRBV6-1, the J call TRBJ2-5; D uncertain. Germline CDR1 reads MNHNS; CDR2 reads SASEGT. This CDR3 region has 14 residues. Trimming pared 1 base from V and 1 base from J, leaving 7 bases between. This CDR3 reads CASSEGGSQETQYF. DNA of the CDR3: TGTGCCAGCAGTGAAGGTGGTAGCCAAGAGACCCAGTACTTC.

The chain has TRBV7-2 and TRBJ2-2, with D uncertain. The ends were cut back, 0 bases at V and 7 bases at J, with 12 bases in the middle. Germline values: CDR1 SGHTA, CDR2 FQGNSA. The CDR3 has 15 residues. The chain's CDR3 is CASSLASGLDGELFF. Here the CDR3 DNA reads TGTGCCAGCAGCTTAGCGTCCGGGCTTGACGGGGAGCTGTTTTTT.

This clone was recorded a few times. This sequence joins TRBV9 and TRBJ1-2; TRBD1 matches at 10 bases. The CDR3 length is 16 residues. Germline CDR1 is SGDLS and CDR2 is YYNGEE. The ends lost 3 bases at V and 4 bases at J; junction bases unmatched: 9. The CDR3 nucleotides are TGTGCCAGCAGCGAAAGTAGGACAGGGGGATCCTATGGCTACACCTTC. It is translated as CASSESRTGGSYGYTF. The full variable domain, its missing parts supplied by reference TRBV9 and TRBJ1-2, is DSGVTQTPKHLITATGQRVTLRCSPRSGDLSVYWYQQSLDQGLQFLIQYYNGEERAKGNILERFSAQQFPDLHSELNLSSLELGDSALYFCASSESRTGGSYGYTFGSGTRLTVV.

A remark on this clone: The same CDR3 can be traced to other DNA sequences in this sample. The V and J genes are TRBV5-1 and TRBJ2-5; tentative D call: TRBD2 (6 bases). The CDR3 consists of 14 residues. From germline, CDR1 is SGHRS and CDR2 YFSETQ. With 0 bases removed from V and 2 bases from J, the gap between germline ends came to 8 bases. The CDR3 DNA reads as TGCGCCAGCAGCTTGGCGGGACTGCAAGAGACCCAGTACTTC. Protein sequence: CASSLAGLQETQYF.

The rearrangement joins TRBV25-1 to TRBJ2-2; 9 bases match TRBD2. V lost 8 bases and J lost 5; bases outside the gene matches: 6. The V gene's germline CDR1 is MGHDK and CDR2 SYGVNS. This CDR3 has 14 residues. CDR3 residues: CASRGGGRTGELFF. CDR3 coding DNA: TGTGCCAGCCGCGGGGGGGGCCGGACCGGGGAGCTGTTTTTT.